The sequence of this T cell receptor (beta chain) was determined in a study of blood T cell repertoires in COVID-19. CDR1 SGHTA and CDR2 FQGNSA come from the germline V gene. The CDR3 has 18 amino acids. V shed 7 bases and J 5 bases; nucleotides not matched to a gene: 14. The participants were between roughly 18 and 100 years old and came from about two dozen US areas. Clones were sequenced by immunoSEQ multiplex PCR, and TCRdb holds only the in-frame ones, with some missing. Among about 430,000 clones listed, nearly 90% were seen once. The J gene is TRBJ2-5, the V gene TRBV7-2; TRBD2 matches 15 bases. The sequenced material came from PBMCs or T cells enriched from blood (not recorded which). The clonotype originates from a woman aged 18 to 35 who had been exposed to COVID-19. CDR3 bases: TGTGCCAGCACCGGGACTAGCGGGGGGTCGTCACCCCGGGAGACCCAGTACTTC. Protein: CASTGTSGGSSPRETQYF. Together with reference TRBV7-2 and TRBJ2-5, the CDR3 gives the full variable domain: GAGVSQSPSNKVTEKGKDVELRCDPISGHTALYWYRQSLGQGLEFLIYFQGNSAPDKSGLPSDRFSAERTGGSVSTLTIQRTQQEDSAVYLCASTGTSGGSSPRETQYFGPGTRLLVL.